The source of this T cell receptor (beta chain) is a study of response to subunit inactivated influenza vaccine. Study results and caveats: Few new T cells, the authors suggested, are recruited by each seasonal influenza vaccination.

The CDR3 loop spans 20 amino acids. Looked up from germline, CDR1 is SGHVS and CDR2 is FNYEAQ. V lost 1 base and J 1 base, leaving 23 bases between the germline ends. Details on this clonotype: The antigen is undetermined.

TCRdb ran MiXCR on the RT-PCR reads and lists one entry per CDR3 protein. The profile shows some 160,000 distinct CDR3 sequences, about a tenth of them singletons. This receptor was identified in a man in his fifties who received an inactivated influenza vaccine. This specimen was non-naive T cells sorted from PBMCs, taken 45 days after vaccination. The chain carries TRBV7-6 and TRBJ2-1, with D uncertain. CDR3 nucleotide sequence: TGTGCCAGCAGCTTAGGGAAAGTTATGTCTCCCACCGGGTCCTACAATGAGCAGTTCTTC. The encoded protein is CASSLGKVMSPTGSYNEQFF.